This T cell receptor beta chain comes out of a study of T cell responses to AZD1222 COVID-19 vaccine. Regarding the study as a whole: Regions left unmutated in variants are reportedly the target of nearly half of spike-specific TCRs. Repertoire sampling occurred only after the peak T cell response. There were mostly white British donors and more females than males, and clonal diversity was possibly underestimated.

The data were produced by immunoSEQ multiplex PCR, yet TCRdb's version contains in-frame clones alone and is incomplete. The table includes about 170,000 clones, around nine tenths detected once. Germline V gene lookup returns CDR1 KGHSH and CDR2 LQKENI. CDR3 length: 14 residues. V dropped 2 bases and J dropped 1 base, with 8 bases sitting between them. About this clone itself: Its specificity is unknown.

This chain links TRBV18 with TRBJ1-1; D gene uncertain. The source of this sequence is an adult in good health. This specimen was peripheral blood, taken on day 0 of AZD1222 vaccination. CDR3 in amino acids: CASSPGQANTEAFF. The CDR3 DNA is TGTGCCAGCTCACCAGGGCAGGCGAACACTGAAGCTTTCTTT.